This entry features one T cell receptor (beta chain) sequence. This entry belongs to a study of blood T cell repertoires in COVID-19. The wider study: Nucleic acid was either cDNA or gDNA, and it came from T cells, B-cell-depleted T cells, or PBMCs.

Measured with immunoSEQ multiplex PCR; TCRdb has only the in-frame clones, and not every one. The profile shows hundreds of thousands of clones, roughly 85% of them singletons. V shed 2 bases, J shed 6 bases, and the junction held 3 bases outside the gene matches. Germline CDR1 and CDR2: LGHDT and YNNKEL (reference sequence). This CDR3 comprises 15 residues. The sequence was obtained from a man younger than 35 with active or convalescent COVID-19. What was sequenced was peripheral blood. V and J are TRBV3-1 (or the pseudogene TRBV3-2) and TRBJ2-2; 10 bases align to TRBD2. In nucleotides, the CDR3 is TGTGCCAGCAGCCAAACGGGACTAGCGTCCGGGGAGCTGTTTTTT. Amino acids: CASSQTGLASGELFF.